A single sample gave rise to the 2 T cell receptor beta chains below, sequenced in a study of T cell responses to AZD1222 COVID-19 vaccine. This table comes from immunoSEQ multiplex PCR, and its TCRdb copy is limited to in-frame clones, with some not included. The sample holds 150,000 or so clones, approximately 95% seen once. This specimen consisted of peripheral blood, obtained on day 0 of MenACWY control vaccination. These receptors originate from an adult in good health.

The chain combines TRBV7-9 with TRBJ1-4; TRBD1 is a possible D gene (6 bases). Trimming left V 6 bases short and J 2 bases short, with 16 bases between. CDR3 length: 16 amino acids. The germline gives CDR1 SEHNR, CDR2 FQNEAQ (reference sequence). The DNA of the CDR3 is TGTGCCAGCAGTTCAAATTGGGACACTACTAATGAAAAACTGTTTTTT. The encoded protein is CASSSNWDTTNEKLFF.

V usage is TRBV30 and J usage is TRBJ1-6; no clear D. Looked up from germline, CDR1 is GTSNPN and CDR2 is SVGIG (reference sequence). With 1 base removed from V and 11 bases from J, the gap between germline ends came to 3 bases. This CDR3 has 10 amino acids. In nucleotides, the CDR3 is TGTGCCTGGAGTGGGCCACCCCTCCACTTT. Its protein is CAWSGPPLHF.